This T cell receptor (beta chain) was identified in a study of shared T cell receptors in the human thymus. Sequencing was performed with immunoSEQ multiplex PCR; in TCRdb, only in-frame clones are kept and a portion is missing. Here the sample spans about 400,000 clones, 95% being singletons. This CDR3 has 17 residues. Germline V gene lookup returns CDR1 SGHNT and CDR2 YYREEE (reference sequence). V was cut by 4 bases and J by 7 bases, with 25 bases left in between. The chain uses TRBV5-4 and TRBJ2-3, with D possibly TRBD1 on 6 matching bases. Sequenced sample: thymocytes. The receptor was derived from a human donor. CDR3 bases: TGTGCCAGCAGCATCCCCCCGGGGCAGGGCCGGGACAATACGCAGTATTTT. It specifies CASSIPPGQGRDNTQYF.